This TCR beta chain derives from a study of T cells in Graves' hyperthyroidism and ophthalmopathy. Study-wide background: It was at initial diagnosis, before any treatment, that peripheral blood was collected.

The table lists this clonotype with many counts. Its antigen is unknown. General study points: The model anticipated ophthalmopathy a median about 7 months pre-onset.

Germline CDR1 is LNHNV and CDR2 is YYDKDF (reference sequence). This CDR3 spans 16 amino acids. V trimming: 5 bases; J trimming: 0 bases; junction bases outside the gene matches: 7. Graves' hyperthyroidism qualified as stable when ophthalmopathy did not progress within 18 months. RNA transcripts were the template for amplifying TCR beta CDR3 regions. First-round RT-PCR with HTBI primers amplified the TCR CDR3 region. Using its own MiXCR run on the multiplex PCR reads, TCRdb lists one record per CDR3 protein. The sample consists of 300,000 to 400,000 distinct CDR3 sequences, roughly 21% of them appearing once.

The clonotype originates from a woman aged 45-60 years with Graves' hyperthyroidism. The V call is TRBV15, the J call TRBJ1-5; 7 bases are shared with TRBD1. Sequencing input: blood. CDR3 amino acids: CATSVQGKHSNQPQHF. CDR3 in DNA: TGTGCCACCAGCGTACAGGGGAAACATAGCAATCAGCCCCAGCATTTT.